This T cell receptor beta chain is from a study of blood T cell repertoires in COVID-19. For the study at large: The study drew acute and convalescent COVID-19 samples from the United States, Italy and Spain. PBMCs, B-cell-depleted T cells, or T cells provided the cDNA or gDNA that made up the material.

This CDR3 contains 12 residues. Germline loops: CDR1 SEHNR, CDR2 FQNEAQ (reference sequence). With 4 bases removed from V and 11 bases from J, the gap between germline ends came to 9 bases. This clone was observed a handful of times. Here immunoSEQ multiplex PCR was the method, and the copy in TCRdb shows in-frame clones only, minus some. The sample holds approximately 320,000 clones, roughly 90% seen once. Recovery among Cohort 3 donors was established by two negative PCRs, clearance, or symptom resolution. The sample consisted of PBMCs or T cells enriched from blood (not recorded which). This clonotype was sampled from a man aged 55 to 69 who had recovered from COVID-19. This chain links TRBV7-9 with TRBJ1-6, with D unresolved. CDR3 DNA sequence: TGTGCCAGCAGCTACGAGGGTCCACCCCTCCACTTT. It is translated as CASSYEGPPLHF.